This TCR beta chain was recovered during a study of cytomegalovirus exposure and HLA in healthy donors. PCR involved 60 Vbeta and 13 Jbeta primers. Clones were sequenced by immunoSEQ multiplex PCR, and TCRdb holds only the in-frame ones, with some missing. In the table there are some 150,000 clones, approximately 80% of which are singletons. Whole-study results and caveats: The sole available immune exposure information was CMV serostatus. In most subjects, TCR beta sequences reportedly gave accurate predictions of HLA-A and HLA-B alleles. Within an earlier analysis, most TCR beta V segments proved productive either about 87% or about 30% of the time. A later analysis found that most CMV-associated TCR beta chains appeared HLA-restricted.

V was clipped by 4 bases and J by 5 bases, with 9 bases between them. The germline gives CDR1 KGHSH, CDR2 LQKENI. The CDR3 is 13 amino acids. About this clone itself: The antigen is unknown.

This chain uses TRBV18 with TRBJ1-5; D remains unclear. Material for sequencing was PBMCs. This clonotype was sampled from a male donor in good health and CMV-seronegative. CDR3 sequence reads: CASSRAEYQPQHF. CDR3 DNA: TGTGCCAGCTCACGGGCAGAATATCAGCCCCAGCATTTT.